The sequence of this TCR beta chain was determined in a study of naive and memory T cell subsets. Overall study results and limits: Diversity fell and Gini index rose from naive through CM, EM, EMRA. A few larger clonotypes appeared in naive repertoires, especially CD8, possibly memory cells re-expressing CD45RA. In naive cells, over 95% of TCR sequences were seen only once.

CD4+ T cell IFNgamma after overnight CMV lysate exposure gave donor CMV status. The beta constant-region primer was an equimolar mix of two oligonucleotides covering TRBC1 and TRBC2. Four rounds of PCR amplified the ligated cDNA using nested alpha and beta constant-region primers plus SP2. From the UMI-ligation and nested PCR reads, TCRdb called clonotypes with MiXCR, one entry per CDR3 protein. Among 85,000 to 130,000 distinct CDR3 sequences, more than 14% were seen once, and the ten largest hold around 2.8%. Worth noting for this clonotype: Its antigen is unknown.

The V segment lost 5 bases and the J segment 3 bases; nucleotides outside the gene matches: 6. This CDR3 comprises 15 residues. Per germline, CDR1 LNHDA and CDR2 SQIVND (reference sequence). The specimen was naive CD8+ T cells from blood. The chain joins TRBV19 to TRBJ2-4; 8 bases map to TRBD1. The receptor comes from a human donor in good health. DNA of the CDR3: TGTGCCAGTAGTCCCGGCGGACAGGGCAAAAACATTCAGTACTTC. Protein product: CASSPGGQGKNIQYF.